The clone carrying this TCR beta chain was found a few times. The antigen is not known. This sample is drawn from a study of identical twins. The CDR3 sequence is 14 residues long. Per the germline V gene, CDR1 is LNHNV and CDR2 is YYDKDF (reference sequence). V lost 1 base and J lost 7; bases outside the gene matches: 4. One entry per CDR3 protein, called by TCRdb with MiXCR from the 5' RACE reads. Of 600,000 to 700,000 distinct CDR3 sequences in the sample, over 20% were seen once. The study, taken as a whole, reports: Modelling underestimated the level of out-of-frame TCR alpha sharing observed in monozygotic twins. Beta out-of-frame sequences showed weaker excess twin sharing.

The sample was also reused in another study, on T cells expressing NK-cell markers. That source notes: In several donors, dominant clonotypes made up about 28.3-65% of CD3+CD56-NKG2C+ cells.

The V and J genes are TRBV15 and TRBJ2-1, with 7 bases aligning to TRBD1. Sequences were obtained from PBMCs. The source of this sequence is a woman in her late teens or twenties in good health. Here the CDR3 DNA reads TGTGCCACCAGCAGAGGACAGGGCGGTAATGAGCAGTTCTTC. This sequence encodes CATSRGQGGNEQFF.